Detailed here is one TCR beta chain. This entry is derived from a study of OX40 agonist ivuxolimab in advanced cancers. Study details: A diagnosis of hepatocellular carcinoma, melanoma, renal cell or head and neck cancer was present in dose-escalation patients.

This table comes from immunoSEQ multiplex PCR, and its TCRdb copy is limited to in-frame clones, with some not included. The sample lists fewer than 100,000 clones, around 90% occurring once. The sample was CD4+ or CD8+ T cells sorted from blood, taken in a trial of the OX40 agonist ivuxolimab. The sequence came from an adult with an advanced solid tumor such as melanoma, head and neck, liver or kidney cancer.

CDR3 residues: CASSTRGLGAKNIQYF. The CDR3, as DNA: TGTGCCAGCAGCACCCGGGGTTTGGGGGCCAAAAACATTCAGTACTTC. The rearrangement uses TRBV7-8 and TRBJ2-4, with D possibly TRBD2 on 5 matching bases. V was trimmed by 5 bases and J by 1 base, leaving 15 bases between them. Germline CDR1 and CDR2: SGHVS and FQNEAQ. This CDR3 contains 16 residues.